This T cell receptor beta chain originates from a study of blood T cell repertoires in COVID-19. Study information: The origin of the acute and convalescent COVID-19 samples was the United States, Italy and Spain.

In the authors' methods: For nucleated cells, counts were estimated from reference gene primer amplification. Sequenced by immunoSEQ multiplex PCR; TCRdb stores in-frame clones only, minus some. Clone size and the V and J calls come from that table; the DNA yielded D and trimming. The table includes approximately 250,000 clones, 85% to 90% detected once. CDR1 and CDR2 (germline): MDHEN, SYDVKM. The CDR3 totals 13 residues. With 7 bases removed from V and 4 bases from J, the gap between germline ends came to 11 bases. The source of this sequence is a man aged 18 to 30 with active or convalescent COVID-19. The sample taken for sequencing was peripheral blood. The rearrangement links TRBV28 to TRBJ1-5; possible D gene TRBD1, 6 bases. The CDR3 DNA reads TGTGCCAGCATAGGGGGTCCTAATCAGCCCCAGCATTTT. Encoded protein: CASIGGPNQPQHF.